This T cell receptor (beta chain) comes out of a study of blood T cells in healthy people across ages. Samples each yielded at least 5 micrograms of total RNA. A second roughly 6 to 12 cycle PCR used barcoded and J-beta primers. TCRdb analysed the 5' RACE reads with MiXCR anew, one entry per CDR3 protein. The sample includes 850,000 to 1,000,000 distinct CDR3 sequences, 48% of them seen just once. Material for sequencing was blood. The origin of this receptor is a man in his thirties or forties in good health.

The CDR3 protein is CASRGTGRTGELFF. CDR3 bases: TGTGCCAGCCGCGGGACAGGACGTACCGGGGAGCTGTTTTTT. V usage is TRBV2 and J usage is TRBJ2-2, with 8 nucleotides matching TRBD1. The CDR3 is made up of 14 amino acids. V lost 8 bases, J lost 5 bases, and 7 bases stayed unmatched. Germline V gives CDR1 SNHLY, CDR2 FYNNEI.